The 22 T cell receptor beta chains below all came from one sample that was sequenced in a study of blood T cells in healthy people across ages. Combining a sample-barcoded 5' primer with a J-beta primer mix, a second PCR ran for about 7 to 11 cycles. TCRdb called the 5' RACE reads again in MiXCR, with one record for every CDR3 protein. Found here are about 1.4 million distinct CDR3 sequences, around 59% of them singletons; the top ten hold over 5%. Sequencing used blood. All receptors derive from a man aged 18-30 years in good health.

This rearrangement joins TRBV27 to TRBJ2-1; possibly TRBD1 for D (5 bases). Trimming cost V 8 bases and J 9 bases, with 14 bases left between them. In germline, CDR1 is MNHEY, CDR2 SMNVEV (reference sequence). The CDR3 totals 12 residues. CDR3 protein: CASGAISGEQFF. The DNA for the CDR3 is TGTGCCAGCGGGGCCATTTCGGGTGAGCAGTTCTTC.

Here the CDR3 reads CASSLGGLPGYEQYF. The CDR3 nucleotides are TGTGCCAGCAGCTTAGGTGGGCTACCGGGTTACGAGCAGTACTTC. The chain carries TRBV11-2 and TRBJ2-7; the D is unclear. Germline values: CDR1 SGHAT, CDR2 FQNNGV. CDR3 length: 15 amino acids. V was cut by 1 base and J by 4 bases, with 14 bases left in between. The whole variable domain, filled in from reference TRBV11-2 and TRBJ2-7, reads EAGVAQSPRYKIIEKRQSVAFWCNPISGHATLYWYQQILGQGPKLLIQFQNNGVVDDSQLPKDRFSAERLKGVDSTLKIQPAKLEDSAVYLCASSLGGLPGYEQYFGPGTRLTVT.

This sequence joins TRBV20-1 and TRBJ1-1; no definite D call. CDR1 and CDR2 from the germline V gene are DFQATT and SNEGSKA (reference sequence). The germline V and J ends were trimmed by 3 bases and 7 bases, with 12 bases remaining between them. The CDR3 contains 12 residues. The CDR3 is CSASQRRGEAFF. The CDR3 DNA reads TGCAGTGCTAGCCAACGGCGCGGTGAAGCTTTCTTT.

The chain carries TRBV4-1 and TRBJ2-5; 15 nucleotides line up with TRBD2. The germline V gene has CDR1 MGHRA and CDR2 YSYEKL. The CDR3 loop spans 17 amino acids. V shed 3 bases, J shed 1 base, and the junction held 3 bases outside the gene matches. The CDR3 DNA reads TGCGCCAGCAGCCAGCAGGGACTAGCGGGAGGCCAAGAGACCCAGTACTTC. As protein: CASSQQGLAGGQETQYF.

In its sample, this clonotype was seen once. The V call is TRBV7-2, the J call TRBJ2-3, with D hard to call. The V and J ends lost 5 bases and 1 base respectively, with 10 bases between them. Germline V gene lookup returns CDR1 SGHTA and CDR2 FQGNSA. The CDR3 length is 14 residues. DNA of the CDR3: TGTGCCAGCAGCCACGACTCAGGCACAGATACGCAGTATTTT. Translation: CASSHDSGTDTQYF.

The J gene is TRBJ1-2, the V gene TRBV25-1; 9 nucleotides line up with TRBD1. Trimming removed 3 bases from V and 7 bases from J; junction bases left unmatched: 3. CDR3 length equals 13 residues. Germline V lookup: CDR1 MGHDK, CDR2 SYGVNS. The CDR3 sequence: CASSDRTGVGYTF. CDR3 nucleotide sequence: TGTGCCAGCAGTGATAGGACAGGGGTTGGCTACACCTTC.

The rearrangement uses TRBV20-1 and TRBJ2-2; D not resolved. Germline V gene data show CDR1 as DFQATT and CDR2 as SNEGSKA (reference sequence). V dropped 5 bases and J dropped 6 bases, with 10 bases sitting between them. The CDR3 spans 12 residues. CDR3 amino acids: CSALDRPGELFF. The CDR3 DNA sequence: TGCAGTGCTCTAGACCGACCCGGGGAGCTGTTTTTT.

The V gene is TRBV10-3, the J gene TRBJ1-4; D gene ambiguous. The ends were cut back, 0 bases at V and 6 bases at J, with 11 bases in the middle. Germline assignment: CDR1 ENHRY and CDR2 SYGVKD. The CDR3 is 15 residues long. The CDR3 nucleotides read TGTGCCATCAGTGAGTCTCGGACCCTCCATGAAAAACTGTTTTTT. Translated: CAISESRTLHEKLFF.

The chain recombines TRBV29-1 with TRBJ2-5; D possibly corresponds to TRBD2 (5 bases). V gave up 7 bases and J gave up 9 bases, with 15 bases separating them. Per the germline V gene, CDR1 is SQVTM and CDR2 is ANQGSEA. The CDR3 has 11 amino acids. CDR3 amino acids: CSAEELAAQYF. CDR3 in DNA: TGCAGCGCCGAAGAGCTAGCAGCCCAGTACTTC.

This clonotype was found a few times. The gene calls are TRBV6-1 and TRBJ2-7; the match to TRBD1 covers 7 bases. V dropped 7 bases and J dropped 4; count of bases not matched to a gene: 7. The CDR3 is 13 amino acids. From germline, CDR1 is MNHNS and CDR2 SASEGT. For the CDR3, the DNA is TGTGCCAGCACCAGACAGGGCGGGTACGAGCAGTACTTC. Protein sequence: CASTRQGGYEQYF.

This clonotype was seen a handful of times. This rearrangement joins TRBV15 to TRBJ2-3; the D call may be TRBD1 or TRBD2 (6 bases each). The germline CDR1 and CDR2 sequences are LNHNV and YYDKDF (reference sequence). V lost 0 bases and J lost 3, with 16 bases in between. The CDR3 runs 17 residues. CDR3 region: CATSRDRTAEGTDTQYF. Written as DNA, the CDR3 is TGTGCCACCAGCAGAGATAGGACAGCGGAGGGAACAGATACGCAGTATTTT.

The CDR3 loop reads CASSLAQGPYEQYF. CDR3 sequence (DNA): TGTGCCAGCAGCCTTGCACAGGGACCCTACGAGCAGTACTTC. The chain uses TRBV6-5 and TRBJ2-7, with a tentative D call TRBD1 (6 bases). Per germline, CDR1 MNHEY and CDR2 SVGAGI. The CDR3 sequence is 14 residues long. The V gene lost 6 bases and the J gene lost 2 bases, with 14 bases spanning the gap.

This clonotype has only a few counts. The chain recombines TRBV7-8 with TRBJ1-5; D is unresolved. V dropped 4 bases and J dropped 7 bases, with 8 bases sitting between them. Germline V gene sequence: CDR1 SGHVS, CDR2 FQNEAQ. This CDR3 comprises 12 residues. CDR3 sequence: CASSSPGQPQHF. Written as DNA, the CDR3 is TGTGCCAGCAGCTCTCCCGGCCAGCCCCAGCATTTT.

This clonotype has a handful of counts. The gene calls are TRBV7-9 and TRBJ1-6; perhaps TRBD1 as D (5 bases). The ends were cut back, 3 bases at V and 9 bases at J, with 12 bases in the middle. Germline V lookup: CDR1 SEHNR, CDR2 FQNEAQ (reference sequence). The CDR3 has 14 residues. CDR3 nucleotides: TGTGCCAGCAGCTTTTCCCAGGGCGCTTCACCCCTCCACTTT. Its protein product is CASSFSQGASPLHF.

This clonotype has a single count. This chain joins TRBV6-5 and TRBJ1-4; D remains unclear. The germline V gene encodes CDR1 MNHEY and CDR2 SVGAGI. V gave up 7 bases and J gave up 0 bases, with 9 bases separating them. The CDR3 spans 14 residues. The CDR3 DNA reads as TGTGCCAGCAAGAATTCGGCAACTAATGAAAAACTGTTTTTT. It is translated as CASKNSATNEKLFF.

The CDR3 nucleotides read TGTGCCAGCATCAAGGGACAGGGGAGCTTCGGGGAGCTGTTTTTT. Residues: CASIKGQGSFGELFF. This chain uses TRBV6-2 or TRBV6-3 with TRBJ2-2; 10 nucleotides line up with TRBD1. The junction had 9 bases not matched to a gene; V was cut back by 7 bases and J by 7 bases. The CDR3 is made up of 15 amino acids. The germline CDR1 and CDR2 sequences are MNHEY and SVGEGT.

The gene calls are TRBV4-1 and TRBJ2-5; possibly TRBD1 for D (6 bases). This CDR3 is built from 16 residues. Per germline, CDR1 MGHRA and CDR2 YSYEKL. V lost 0 bases and J lost 5, with 16 bases in between. CDR3 nucleotides: TGCGCCAGCAGCCAAGAGGCCATTGGACAGTGGGAGACCCAGTACTTC. As protein: CASSQEAIGQWETQYF.

This clonotype appeared a single time. V and J are TRBV15 and TRBJ1-2; 7 bases map to TRBD1. The CDR3 contains 17 residues. CDR1 and CDR2 from the germline V gene are LNHNV and YYDKDF (reference sequence). The V segment lost 1 base and the J segment 4 bases; nucleotides outside the gene matches: 12. The CDR3 region is CATSRGSGGFLGYGYTF. Here the CDR3 DNA reads TGTGCCACCAGCAGAGGGTCAGGGGGGTTTCTAGGCTATGGCTACACCTTC. The whole variable domain, remainder taken from reference TRBV15 and TRBJ1-2, is DAMVIQNPRYQVTQFGKPVTLSCSQTLNHNVMYWYQQKSSQAPKLLFHYYDKDFNNEADTPDNFQSRRPNTSFCFLDIRSPGLGDTAMYLCATSRGSGGFLGYGYTFGSGTRLTVV.

The sample holds a few counts of this clonotype. This chain connects TRBV27 to TRBJ2-2; tentative D call: TRBD1 (6 bases). Germline values: CDR1 MNHEY, CDR2 SMNVEV (reference sequence). With 8 bases removed from V and 0 bases from J, the gap between germline ends came to 10 bases. CDR3 size: 14 residues. The CDR3 protein is CASRDRSNTGELFF. The CDR3 DNA sequence: TGTGCCAGCCGTGACAGGTCGAACACCGGGGAGCTGTTTTTT.

Here the CDR3 reads CASSLGLELAKNIQYF. For the CDR3, the DNA is TGTGCCAGCAGTCTCGGACTGGAACTAGCCAAAAACATTCAGTACTTC. The chain is built from TRBV6-5 and TRBJ2-4, with TRBD2 as a possible D gene (5 bases). V gave up 5 bases and J gave up 0 bases, with 14 bases separating them. Germline V gene sequence: CDR1 MNHEY, CDR2 SVGAGI. The CDR3 runs to 16 residues.

V is TRBV12-3 or TRBV12-4 and J is TRBJ2-3; 10 positions agree with TRBD2. V shed 3 bases, J shed 0 bases, and the junction held 6 bases outside the gene matches. This CDR3 spans 17 amino acids. Here the CDR3 reads CASSFMGLARSTDTQYF. Here the CDR3 DNA reads TGTGCCAGCAGTTTCATGGGACTAGCGAGAAGCACAGATACGCAGTATTTT.

This clonotype was recorded a few times. The chain carries TRBV29-1 and TRBJ2-1; 7 positions agree with TRBD1. Germline CDR1 reads SQVTM; CDR2 reads ANQGSEA. This CDR3 is 13 amino acids long. V was clipped by 8 bases and J by 4 bases; unmatched bases: 8. The CDR3 nucleotides read TGCAGCATGAAGGGACAGATATACAATGAGCAGTTCTTC. Translated: CSMKGQIYNEQFF.